What follows is one TCR beta chain and its context. No antigen is known for it. The germline V gene encodes CDR1 SEHNR and CDR2 FQNEAQ (reference sequence). The CDR3 spans 15 residues. The ends were cut back, 6 bases at V and 3 bases at J, with 15 bases in the middle. The sample originates from a study of CD8+ T cells in alopecia areata. At the level of the study: Those patients who were treated received oral tofacitinib, which was given at 5 to 10 mg twice daily for moderate-to-severe alopecia areata. The percentage of affected scalp area served as the score of severity for treated patients. Findings and limits, study-wide: Higher clonality than in normal scalp was seen in lesional scalp, especially alopecia totalis/universalis.

Noted treatment: oral pan-JAK inhibitor, 5-10 mg twice daily. Peripheral blood, together with lesional scalp punch biopsies, was collected from alopecia areata patients. RNA was isolated and reverse transcribed to cDNA, the sequencing template. Profiled with immunoSEQ multiplex PCR; TCRdb holds only in-frame clones, not every one. The sample yields over 200,000 clones, around 66% seen once. The rearrangement joins TRBV7-9 to TRBJ2-1; D gene ambiguous. This receptor was taken from a human donor with alopecia areata. Sequenced material: CD4+ T cells sorted from blood, taken at week 4, from a patient treated with tofacitinib. CDR3 nucleotides: TGTGCCAGCAGTTATGACCTGGCTGGCTACAATGAGCAGTTCTTC. The encoded protein is CASSYDLAGYNEQFF.